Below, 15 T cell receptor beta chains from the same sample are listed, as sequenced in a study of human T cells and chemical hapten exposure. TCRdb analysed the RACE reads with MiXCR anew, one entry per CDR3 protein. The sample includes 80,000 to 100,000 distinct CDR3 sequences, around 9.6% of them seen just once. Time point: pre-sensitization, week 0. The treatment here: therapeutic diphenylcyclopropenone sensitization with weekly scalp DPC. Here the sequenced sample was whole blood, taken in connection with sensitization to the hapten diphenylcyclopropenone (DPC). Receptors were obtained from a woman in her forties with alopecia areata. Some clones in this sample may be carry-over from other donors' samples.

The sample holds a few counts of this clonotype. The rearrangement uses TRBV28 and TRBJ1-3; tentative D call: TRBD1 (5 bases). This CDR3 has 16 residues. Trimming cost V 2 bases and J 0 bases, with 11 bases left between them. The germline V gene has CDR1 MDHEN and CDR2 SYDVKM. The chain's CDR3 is CASSLAGRSSGNTIYF. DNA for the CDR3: TGTGCCAGCAGTTTAGCGGGACGGTCCTCTGGAAACACCATATATTTT.

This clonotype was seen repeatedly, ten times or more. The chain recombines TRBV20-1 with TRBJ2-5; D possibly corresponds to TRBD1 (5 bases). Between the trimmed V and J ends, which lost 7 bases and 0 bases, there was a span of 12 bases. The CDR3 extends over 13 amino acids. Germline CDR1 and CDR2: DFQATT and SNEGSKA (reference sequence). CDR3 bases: TGCAGTGGCGACAGCTTATACCAAGAGACCCAGTACTTC. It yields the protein CSGDSLYQETQYF.

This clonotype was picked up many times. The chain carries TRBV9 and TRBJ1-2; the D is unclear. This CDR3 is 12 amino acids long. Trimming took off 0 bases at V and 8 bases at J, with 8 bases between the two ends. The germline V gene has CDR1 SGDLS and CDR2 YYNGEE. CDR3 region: CASSVGSGGYTF. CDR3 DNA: TGTGCCAGCAGCGTAGGTTCCGGCGGCTACACCTTC.

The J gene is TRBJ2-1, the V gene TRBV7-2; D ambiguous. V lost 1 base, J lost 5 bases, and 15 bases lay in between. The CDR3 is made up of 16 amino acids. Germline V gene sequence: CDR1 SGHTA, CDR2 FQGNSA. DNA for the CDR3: TGTGCCAGCAGCTTAGGAAGGCAGCGATACAACAATGAGCAGTTCTTC. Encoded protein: CASSLGRQRYNNEQFF.

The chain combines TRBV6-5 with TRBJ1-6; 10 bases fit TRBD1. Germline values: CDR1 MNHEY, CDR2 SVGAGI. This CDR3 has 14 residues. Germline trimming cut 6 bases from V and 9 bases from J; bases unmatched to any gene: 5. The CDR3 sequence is CASSSGQGISPLHF. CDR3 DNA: TGTGCCAGCAGCTCGGGACAGGGGATTTCACCCCTCCACTTT.

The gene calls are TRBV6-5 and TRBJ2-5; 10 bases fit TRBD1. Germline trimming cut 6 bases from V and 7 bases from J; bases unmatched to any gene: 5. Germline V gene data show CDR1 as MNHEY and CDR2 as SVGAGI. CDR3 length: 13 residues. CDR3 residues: CASSRQGAGTQYF. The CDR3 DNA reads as TGTGCCAGCAGCCGACAGGGGGCAGGGACCCAGTACTTC.

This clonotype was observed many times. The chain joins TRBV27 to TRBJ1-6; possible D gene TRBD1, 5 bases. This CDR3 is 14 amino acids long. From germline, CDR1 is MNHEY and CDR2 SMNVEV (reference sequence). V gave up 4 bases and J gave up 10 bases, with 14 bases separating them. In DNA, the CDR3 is TGTGCCAGCAGTTACGGGGGTACTGGATCACCCCTCCACTTT. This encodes CASSYGGTGSPLHF.

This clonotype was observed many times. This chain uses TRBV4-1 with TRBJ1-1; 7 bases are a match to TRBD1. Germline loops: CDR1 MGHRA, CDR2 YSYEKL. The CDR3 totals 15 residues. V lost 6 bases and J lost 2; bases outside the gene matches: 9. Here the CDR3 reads CASSQRDSTNTEAFF. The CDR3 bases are TGCGCCAGCAGTCAAAGGGACAGTACTAACACTGAAGCTTTCTTT.

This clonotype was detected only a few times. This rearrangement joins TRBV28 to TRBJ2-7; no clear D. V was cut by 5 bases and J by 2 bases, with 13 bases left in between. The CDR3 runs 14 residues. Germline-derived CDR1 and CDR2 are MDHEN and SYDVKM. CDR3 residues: CASSPPTDTYEQYF. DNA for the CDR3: TGTGCCAGCAGTCCCCCAACCGACACCTACGAGCAGTACTTC.

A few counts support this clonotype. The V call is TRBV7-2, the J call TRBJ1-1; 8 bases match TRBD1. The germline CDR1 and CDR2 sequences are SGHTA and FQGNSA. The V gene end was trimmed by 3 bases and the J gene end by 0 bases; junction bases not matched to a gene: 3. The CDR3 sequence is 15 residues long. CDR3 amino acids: CASSLLTGVNTEAFF. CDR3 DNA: TGTGCCAGCAGCTTGCTGACAGGGGTGAACACTGAAGCTTTCTTT.

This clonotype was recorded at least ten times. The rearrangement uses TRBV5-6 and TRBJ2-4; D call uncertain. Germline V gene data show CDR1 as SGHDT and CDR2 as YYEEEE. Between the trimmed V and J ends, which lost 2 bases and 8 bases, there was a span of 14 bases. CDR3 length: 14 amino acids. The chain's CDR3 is CASSFSPGSDIQYF. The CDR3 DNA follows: TGTGCCAGCAGCTTCAGCCCGGGTTCGGACATTCAGTACTTC.

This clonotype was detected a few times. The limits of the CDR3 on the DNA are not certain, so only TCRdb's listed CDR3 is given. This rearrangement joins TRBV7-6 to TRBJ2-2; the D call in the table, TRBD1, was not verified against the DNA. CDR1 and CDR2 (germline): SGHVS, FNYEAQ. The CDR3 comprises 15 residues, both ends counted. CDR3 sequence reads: CASSPGQGVPGSCFF.

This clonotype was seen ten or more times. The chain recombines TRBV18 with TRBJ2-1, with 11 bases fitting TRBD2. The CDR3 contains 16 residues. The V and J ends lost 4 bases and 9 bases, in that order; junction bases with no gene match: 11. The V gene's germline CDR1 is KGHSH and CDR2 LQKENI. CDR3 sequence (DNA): TGTGCCAGCTCACGTGAGACTAGCGGGACCCTCACTGAGCAGTTCTTC. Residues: CASSRETSGTLTEQFF.

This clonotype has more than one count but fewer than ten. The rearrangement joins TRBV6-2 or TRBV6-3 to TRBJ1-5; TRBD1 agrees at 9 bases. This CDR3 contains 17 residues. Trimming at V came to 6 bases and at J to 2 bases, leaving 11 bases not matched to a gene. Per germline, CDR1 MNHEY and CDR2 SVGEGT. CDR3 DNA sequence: TGTGCCAGCAGAGATGGACAGGGGAGACAGGGCAATCAGCCCCAGCATTTT. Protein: CASRDGQGRQGNQPQHF.

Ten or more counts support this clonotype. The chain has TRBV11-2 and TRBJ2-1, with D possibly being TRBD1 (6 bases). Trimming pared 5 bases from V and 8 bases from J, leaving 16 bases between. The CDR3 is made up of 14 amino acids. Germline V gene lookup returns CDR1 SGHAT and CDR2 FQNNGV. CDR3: CASSPQGSYYEQFF. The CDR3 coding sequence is TGTGCCAGCAGCCCACAGGGTTCCTATTATGAGCAGTTCTTC.